Only a few counts were recorded for the clone carrying this T cell receptor (beta chain). Its antigen is not identified. This sample is part of a study of cytomegalovirus exposure and HLA in healthy donors. Study-wide results and limits: Researchers had no immune exposure information except CMV serostatus available.

V lost 6 bases to trimming and J lost 2 bases, with 8 bases between them. The length of the CDR3 is 13 residues. CDR1 is SGHTA, CDR2 FQGNSA, per germline. The study ran its PCR with 60 Vbeta and 13 Jbeta primers. Using immunoSEQ multiplex PCR, the repertoire was profiled, and TCRdb retains in-frame clones only, with some absent. The repertoire holds 99,000 or so clones, with about 74% as singletons. V is TRBV7-2 and J is TRBJ2-4; D is unresolved. The sequence came from a man between 60 and 75 years old in good health and CMV-seropositive. Sequencing was carried out using PBMCs. The CDR3 bases are TGTGCCAGCAGTTACACCTCCAAAAACATTCAGTACTTC. Protein product: CASSYTSKNIQYF.